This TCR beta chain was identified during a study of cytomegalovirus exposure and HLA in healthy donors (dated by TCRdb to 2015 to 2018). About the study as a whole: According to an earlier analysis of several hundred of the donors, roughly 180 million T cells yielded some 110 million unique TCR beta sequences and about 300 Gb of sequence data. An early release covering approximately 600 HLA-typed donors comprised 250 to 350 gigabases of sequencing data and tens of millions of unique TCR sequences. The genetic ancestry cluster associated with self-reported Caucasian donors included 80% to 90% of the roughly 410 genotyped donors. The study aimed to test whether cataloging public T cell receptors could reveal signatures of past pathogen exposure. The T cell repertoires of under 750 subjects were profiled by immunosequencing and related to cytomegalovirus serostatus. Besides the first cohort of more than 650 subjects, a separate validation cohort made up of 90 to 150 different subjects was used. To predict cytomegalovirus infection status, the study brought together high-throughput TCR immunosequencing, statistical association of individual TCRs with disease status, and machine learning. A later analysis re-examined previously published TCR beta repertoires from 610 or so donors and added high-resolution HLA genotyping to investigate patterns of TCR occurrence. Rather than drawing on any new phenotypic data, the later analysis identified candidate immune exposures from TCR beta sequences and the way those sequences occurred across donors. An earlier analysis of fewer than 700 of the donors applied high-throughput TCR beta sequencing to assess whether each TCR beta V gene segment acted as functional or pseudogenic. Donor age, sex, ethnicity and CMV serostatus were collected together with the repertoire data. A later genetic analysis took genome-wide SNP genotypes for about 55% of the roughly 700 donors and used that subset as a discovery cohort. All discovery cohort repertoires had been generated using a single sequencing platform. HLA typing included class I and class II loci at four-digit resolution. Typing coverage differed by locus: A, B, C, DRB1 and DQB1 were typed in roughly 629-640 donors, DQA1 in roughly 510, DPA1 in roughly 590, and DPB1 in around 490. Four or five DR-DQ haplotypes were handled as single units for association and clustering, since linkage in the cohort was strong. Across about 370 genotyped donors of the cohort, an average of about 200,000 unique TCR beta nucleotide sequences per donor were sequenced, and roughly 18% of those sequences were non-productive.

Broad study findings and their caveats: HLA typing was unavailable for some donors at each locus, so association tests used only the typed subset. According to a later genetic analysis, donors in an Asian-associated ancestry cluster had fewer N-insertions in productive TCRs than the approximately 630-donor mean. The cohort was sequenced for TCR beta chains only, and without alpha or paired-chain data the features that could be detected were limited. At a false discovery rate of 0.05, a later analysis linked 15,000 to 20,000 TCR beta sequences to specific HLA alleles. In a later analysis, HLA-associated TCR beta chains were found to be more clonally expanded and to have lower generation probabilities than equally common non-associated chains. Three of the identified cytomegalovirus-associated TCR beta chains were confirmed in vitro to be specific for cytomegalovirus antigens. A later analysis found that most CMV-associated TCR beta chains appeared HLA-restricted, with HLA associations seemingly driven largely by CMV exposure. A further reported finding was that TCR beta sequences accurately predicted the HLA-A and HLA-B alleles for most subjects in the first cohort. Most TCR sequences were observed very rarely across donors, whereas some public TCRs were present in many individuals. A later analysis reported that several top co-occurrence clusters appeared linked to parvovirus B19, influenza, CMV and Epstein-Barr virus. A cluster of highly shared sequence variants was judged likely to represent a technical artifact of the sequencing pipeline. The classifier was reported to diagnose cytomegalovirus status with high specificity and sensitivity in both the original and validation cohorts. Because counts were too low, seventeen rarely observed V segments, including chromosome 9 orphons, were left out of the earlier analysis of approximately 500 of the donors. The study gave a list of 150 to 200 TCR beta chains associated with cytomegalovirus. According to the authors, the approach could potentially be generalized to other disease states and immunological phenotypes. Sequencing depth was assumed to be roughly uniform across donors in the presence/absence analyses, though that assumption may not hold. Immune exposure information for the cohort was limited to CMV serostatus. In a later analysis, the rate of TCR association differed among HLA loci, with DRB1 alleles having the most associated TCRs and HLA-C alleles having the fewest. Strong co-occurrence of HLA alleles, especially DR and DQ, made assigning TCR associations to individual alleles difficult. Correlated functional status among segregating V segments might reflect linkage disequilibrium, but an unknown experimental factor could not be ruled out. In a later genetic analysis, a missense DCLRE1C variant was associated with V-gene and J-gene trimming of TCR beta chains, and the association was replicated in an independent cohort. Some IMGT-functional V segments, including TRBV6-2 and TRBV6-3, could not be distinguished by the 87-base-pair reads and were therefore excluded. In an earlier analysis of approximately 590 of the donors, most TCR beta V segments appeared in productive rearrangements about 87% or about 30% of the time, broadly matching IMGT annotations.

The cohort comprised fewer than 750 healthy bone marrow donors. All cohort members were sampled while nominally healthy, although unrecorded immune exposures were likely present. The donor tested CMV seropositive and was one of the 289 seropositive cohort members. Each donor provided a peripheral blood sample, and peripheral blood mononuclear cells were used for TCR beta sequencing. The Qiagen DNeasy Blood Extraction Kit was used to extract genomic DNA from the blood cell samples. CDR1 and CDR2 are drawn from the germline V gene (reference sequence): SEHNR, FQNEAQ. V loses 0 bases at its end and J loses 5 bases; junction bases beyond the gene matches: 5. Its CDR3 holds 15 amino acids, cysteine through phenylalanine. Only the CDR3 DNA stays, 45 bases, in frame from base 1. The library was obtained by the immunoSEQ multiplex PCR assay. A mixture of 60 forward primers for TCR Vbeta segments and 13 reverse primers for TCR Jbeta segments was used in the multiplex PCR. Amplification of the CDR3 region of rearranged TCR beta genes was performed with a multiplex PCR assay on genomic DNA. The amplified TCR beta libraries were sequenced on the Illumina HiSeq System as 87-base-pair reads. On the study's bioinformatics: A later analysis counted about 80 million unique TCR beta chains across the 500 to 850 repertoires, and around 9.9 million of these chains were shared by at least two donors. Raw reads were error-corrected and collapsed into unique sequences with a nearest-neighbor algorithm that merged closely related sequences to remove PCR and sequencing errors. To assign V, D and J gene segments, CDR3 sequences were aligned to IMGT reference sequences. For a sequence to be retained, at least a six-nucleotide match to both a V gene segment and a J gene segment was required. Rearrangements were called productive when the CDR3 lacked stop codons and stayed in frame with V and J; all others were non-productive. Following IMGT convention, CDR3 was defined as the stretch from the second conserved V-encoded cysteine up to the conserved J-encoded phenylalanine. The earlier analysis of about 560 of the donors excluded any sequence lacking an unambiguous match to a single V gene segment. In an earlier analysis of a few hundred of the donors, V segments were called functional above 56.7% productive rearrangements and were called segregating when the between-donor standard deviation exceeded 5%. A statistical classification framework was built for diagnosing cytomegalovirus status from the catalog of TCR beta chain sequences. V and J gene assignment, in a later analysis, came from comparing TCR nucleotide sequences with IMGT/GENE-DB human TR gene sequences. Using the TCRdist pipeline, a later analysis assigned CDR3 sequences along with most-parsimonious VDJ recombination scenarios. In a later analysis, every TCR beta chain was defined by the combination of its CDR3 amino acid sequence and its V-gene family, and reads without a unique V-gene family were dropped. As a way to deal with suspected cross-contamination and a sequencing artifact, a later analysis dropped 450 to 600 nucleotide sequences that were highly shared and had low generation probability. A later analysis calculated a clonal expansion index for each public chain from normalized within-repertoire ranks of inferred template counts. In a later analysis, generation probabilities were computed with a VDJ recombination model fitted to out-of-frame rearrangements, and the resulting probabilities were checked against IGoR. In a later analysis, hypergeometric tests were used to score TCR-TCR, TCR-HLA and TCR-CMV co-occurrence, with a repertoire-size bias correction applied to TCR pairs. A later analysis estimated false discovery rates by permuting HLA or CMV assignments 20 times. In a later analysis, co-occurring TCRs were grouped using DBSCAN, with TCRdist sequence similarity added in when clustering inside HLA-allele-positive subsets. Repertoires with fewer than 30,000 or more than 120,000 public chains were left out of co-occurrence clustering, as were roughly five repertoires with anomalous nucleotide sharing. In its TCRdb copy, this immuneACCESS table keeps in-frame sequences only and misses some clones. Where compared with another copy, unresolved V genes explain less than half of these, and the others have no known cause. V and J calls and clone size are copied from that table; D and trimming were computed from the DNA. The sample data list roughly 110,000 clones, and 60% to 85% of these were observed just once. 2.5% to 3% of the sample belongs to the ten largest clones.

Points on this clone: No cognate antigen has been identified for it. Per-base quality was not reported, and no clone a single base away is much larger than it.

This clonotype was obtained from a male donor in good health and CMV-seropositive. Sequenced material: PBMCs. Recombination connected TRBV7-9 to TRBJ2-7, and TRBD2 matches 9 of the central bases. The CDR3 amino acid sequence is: CASSLARGGGDEQYF. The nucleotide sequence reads TGTGCCAGCAGCTTAGCGCGGGGGGGAGGGGACGAGCAGTACTTC.